The 11 T cell receptor beta chains presented below share a single source sample, sequenced in a study of cytomegalovirus exposure and HLA in healthy donors. The study ran its PCR with 60 Vbeta and 13 Jbeta primers. Clones were read by immunoSEQ multiplex PCR, and TCRdb kept only the in-frame ones, dropping some. The sample lists 110,000 to 150,000 clones, about 81% seen once, with 6.5% to 9% in the top ten. The sequenced sample consisted of PBMCs. The receptors here all came from a man under 40 in good health and CMV-seronegative.

This clone was seen a single time. The genes are TRBV6-5 and TRBJ1-1; TRBD1 matches 7 bases. The CDR3 has 13 amino acids. Trimming removed 8 bases from V and 4 bases from J; junction bases left unmatched: 7. Germline loops: CDR1 MNHEY, CDR2 SVGAGI. Here the CDR3 reads CASVGQVGTEAFF. The CDR3 nucleotides read TGTGCCAGCGTAGGACAGGTGGGCACTGAAGCTTTCTTT.

The V and J genes are TRBV6-1 and TRBJ2-7; the D gene is possibly TRBD2 (6 bases). Germline V gene sequence: CDR1 MNHNS, CDR2 SASEGT. The CDR3 totals 15 residues. V lost 6 bases to trimming and J lost 6 bases, with 21 bases between them. DNA of the CDR3: TGTGCCAGCAGCCCCATCCCGGGACTTCAGACCGAGCAGTACTTC. Residues: CASSPIPGLQTEQYF.

In regard to this clone: The junction differs from germline at one of its ends, possibly a read error. This chain connects TRBV29-1 to TRBJ2-4; D might be TRBD1 (6 bases). CDR1 and CDR2 (germline): SQVTM, ANQGSEA. The CDR3 consists of 14 residues. This CDR3 is CSVEQGSAKNSQYF. The CDR3 DNA is TGCAGCGTTGAACAGGGGTCAGCCAAAAACAGTCAGTACTTC. Supplemented by reference TRBV29-1 and TRBJ2-4, the full variable domain reads SAVISQKPSRDICQRGTSLTIQCQVDSQVTMMFWYRQQPGQSLTLIATANQGSEATYESGFVIDKFPISRPNLTFSTLTVSNMSPEDSSIYLCSVEQGSAKNSQYFGAGTRLSVL.

V and J are TRBV30 and TRBJ2-5; 7 bases line up with TRBD1. This CDR3 has 12 amino acids. CDR1 and CDR2 (germline): GTSNPN, SVGIG (reference sequence). V shed 2 bases and J 5 bases; nucleotides not matched to a gene: 2. Here the CDR3 DNA reads TGTGCCTGGAGTCTGGACAGGGAGACCCAGTACTTC. Its translation is CAWSLDRETQYF.

This sequence joins TRBV19 and TRBJ1-2, with no clear D. Trimming stripped 7 bases from V and 6 bases from J, with 18 bases between. There are 14 residues in the CDR3. CDR1 is LNHDA and CDR2 is SQIVND in the germline V gene (reference sequence). The chain's CDR3 is CASTLRRVTDGYTF. The DNA of the CDR3 is TGTGCCAGTACTCTAAGGCGGGTAACTGATGGCTACACCTTC. The variable domain in full, completed from reference TRBV19 and TRBJ1-2, reads DGGITQSPKYLFRKEGQNVTLSCEQNLNHDAMYWYRQDPGQGLRLIYYSQIVNDFQKGDIAEGYSVSREKKESFPLTVTSAQKNPTAFYLCASTLRRVTDGYTFGSGTRLTVV.

This chain joins TRBV10-1 and TRBJ1-5, with 10 bases matching TRBD1. This CDR3 comprises 15 residues. CDR1 WNHNN and CDR2 SYGVQD come from the germline V gene (reference sequence). J gave up 2 bases and V 3 bases, and 1 base lay outside the gene matches. The CDR3 DNA follows: TGCGCCAGCAGTGACGGGACAGGGGGCAATCAGCCCCAGCATTTT. It yields the protein CASSDGTGGNQPQHF.

In its sample, this clone was seen a few times. The rearrangement links TRBV25-1 to TRBJ2-1, with 8 positions matching TRBD2. This CDR3 has 14 residues. The junction had 6 bases not matched to a gene; V was cut back by 3 bases and J by 8 bases. The V gene's germline CDR1 is MGHDK and CDR2 SYGVNS. The CDR3 loop is CASSDSGSTDEQFF. The CDR3 nucleotides read TGTGCCAGCAGTGACAGCGGGAGTACGGATGAGCAGTTCTTC.

The CDR3 DNA reads as TGTGCCAGCAGCCAATCTCCATCAACCTCCGGGAGTCAGCCCCAGCATTTT. It specifies CASSQSPSTSGSQPQHF. The chain is built from TRBV16 and TRBJ1-5, with D unresolved. CDR3 length: 17 amino acids. Germline V gene sequence: CDR1 KGHSY, CDR2 FQNENV. Trimming removed 0 bases at V and 6 bases at J, with 18 bases between.

The genes are TRBV19 and TRBJ2-6, with 10 nucleotides matching TRBD1. CDR3 size: 16 residues. In germline, CDR1 is LNHDA, CDR2 SQIVND (reference sequence). V shed 5 bases and J 0 bases; nucleotides not matched to a gene: 1. The CDR3 here is CASSGTGVSGANVLTF. CDR3 nucleotide sequence: TGTGCCAGTAGTGGGACAGGGGTCTCTGGGGCCAACGTCCTGACTTTC.

In this sample, this clone turned up a few times. The chain recombines TRBV7-3 with TRBJ2-3; 7 nucleotides align to TRBD1. The CDR3 covers 12 residues. V dropped 5 bases and J dropped 7; count of bases not matched to a gene: 3. The V gene's germline CDR1 is SGHTA and CDR2 FQGTGA. The CDR3 is CASSPDRYTQYF. CDR3 DNA: TGTGCCAGCAGCCCGGACAGGTATACGCAGTATTTT.

This clone is a singleton in its sample. The chain links TRBV6-1 to TRBJ2-7; TRBD2 might be the D (6 bases). In germline, CDR1 is MNHNS, CDR2 SASEGT. The CDR3 is 13 amino acids. The V and J ends lost 6 bases and 7 bases respectively, with 16 bases between them. This CDR3 reads CASSPGGATEQYF. CDR3 DNA: TGTGCCAGCAGCCCAGGCGGGGCTACGGAGCAGTACTTC.